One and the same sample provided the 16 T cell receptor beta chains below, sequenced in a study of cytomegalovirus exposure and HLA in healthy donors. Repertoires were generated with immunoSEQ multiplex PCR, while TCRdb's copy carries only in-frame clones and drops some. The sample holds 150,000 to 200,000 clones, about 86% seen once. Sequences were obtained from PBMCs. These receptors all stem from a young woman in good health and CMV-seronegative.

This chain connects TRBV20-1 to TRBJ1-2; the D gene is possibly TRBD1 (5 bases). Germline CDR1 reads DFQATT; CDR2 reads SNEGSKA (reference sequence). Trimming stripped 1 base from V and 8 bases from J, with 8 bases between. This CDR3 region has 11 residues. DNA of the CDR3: TGCAGTGCTAGAGGGGACGGAGGCTACACCTTC. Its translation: CSARGDGGYTF.

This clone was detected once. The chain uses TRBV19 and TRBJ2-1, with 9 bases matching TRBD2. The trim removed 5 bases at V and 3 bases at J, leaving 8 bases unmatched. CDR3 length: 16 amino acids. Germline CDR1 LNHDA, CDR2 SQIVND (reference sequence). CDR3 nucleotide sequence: TGTGCCAGTAGTTCGCGACTAGCGGATGACTACAATGAGCAGTTCTTC. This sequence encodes CASSSRLADDYNEQFF.

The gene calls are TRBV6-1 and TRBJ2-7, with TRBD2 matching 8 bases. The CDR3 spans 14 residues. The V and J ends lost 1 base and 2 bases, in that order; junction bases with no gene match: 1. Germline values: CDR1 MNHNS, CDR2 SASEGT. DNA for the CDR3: TGTGCCAGCAGTGAAGTAGCGGGAACCTACGAGCAGTACTTC. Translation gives CASSEVAGTYEQYF.

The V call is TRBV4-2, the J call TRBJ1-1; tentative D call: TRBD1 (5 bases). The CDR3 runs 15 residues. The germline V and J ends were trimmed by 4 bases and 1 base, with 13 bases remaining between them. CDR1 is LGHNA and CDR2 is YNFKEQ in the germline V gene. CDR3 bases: TGTGCCAGCAGCCCACTCGGGGCAGGGAACACTGAAGCTTTCTTT. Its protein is CASSPLGAGNTEAFF.

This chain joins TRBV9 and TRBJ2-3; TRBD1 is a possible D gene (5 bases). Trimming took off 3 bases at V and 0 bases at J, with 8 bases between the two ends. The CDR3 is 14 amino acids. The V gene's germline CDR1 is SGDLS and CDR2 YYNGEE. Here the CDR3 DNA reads TGTGCCAGCAGCGCATCAGGGAGCACAGATACGCAGTATTTT. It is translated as CASSASGSTDTQYF.

This chain's CDR3 is CASRGSGLAGGEQYF. CDR3 coding DNA: TGCGCCAGCAGGGGATCGGGACTAGCGGGCGGCGAGCAGTACTTC. V and J are TRBV5-1 and TRBJ2-7; 12 bases align to TRBD2. CDR1 is SGHRS and CDR2 is YFSETQ in the germline V gene. V lost 5 bases and J lost 6; bases outside the gene matches: 9. CDR3 length: 15 amino acids. Looking up the rest from reference TRBV5-1 and TRBJ2-7 gives the full variable domain: KAGVTQTPRYLIKTRGQQVTLSCSPISGHRSVSWYQQTPGQGLQFLFEYFSETQRNKGNFPGRFSGRQFSNSRSEMNVSTLELGDSALYLCASRGSGLAGGEQYFGPGTRLTVT.

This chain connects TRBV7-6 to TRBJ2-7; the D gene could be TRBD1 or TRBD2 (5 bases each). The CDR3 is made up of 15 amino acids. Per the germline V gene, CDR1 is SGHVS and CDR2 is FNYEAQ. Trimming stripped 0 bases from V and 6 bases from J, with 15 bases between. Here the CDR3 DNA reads TGTGCCAGCAGCTTAGCGGGGACCCTGGGATCCGAGCAGTACTTC. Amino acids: CASSLAGTLGSEQYF.

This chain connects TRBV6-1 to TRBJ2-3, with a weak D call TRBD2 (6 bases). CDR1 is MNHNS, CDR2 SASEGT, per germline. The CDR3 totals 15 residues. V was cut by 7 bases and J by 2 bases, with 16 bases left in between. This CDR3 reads CASNLDYDHTDTQYF. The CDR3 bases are TGTGCCAGCAACCTGGACTACGACCACACAGATACGCAGTATTTT.

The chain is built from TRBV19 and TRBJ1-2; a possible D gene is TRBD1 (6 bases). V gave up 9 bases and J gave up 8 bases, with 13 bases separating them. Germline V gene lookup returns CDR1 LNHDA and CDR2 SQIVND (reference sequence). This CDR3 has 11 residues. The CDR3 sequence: CASTQGTGYTF. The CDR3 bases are TGTGCCAGCACCCAGGGGACCGGCTACACCTTC.

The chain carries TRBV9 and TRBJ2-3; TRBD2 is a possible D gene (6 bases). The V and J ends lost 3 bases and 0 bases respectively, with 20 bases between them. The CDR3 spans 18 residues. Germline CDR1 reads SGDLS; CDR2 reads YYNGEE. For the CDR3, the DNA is TGTGCCAGCAGCGCCATAGCGGACTCCACCCCTAGCACAGATACGCAGTATTTT. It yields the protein CASSAIADSTPSTDTQYF.

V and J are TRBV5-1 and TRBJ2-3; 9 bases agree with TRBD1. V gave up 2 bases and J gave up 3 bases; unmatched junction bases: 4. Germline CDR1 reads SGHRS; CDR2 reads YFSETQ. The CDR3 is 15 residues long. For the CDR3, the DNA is TGCGCCAGCAGCTTACCCGGACAGGGGACAGATACGCAGTATTTT. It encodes CASSLPGQGTDTQYF.

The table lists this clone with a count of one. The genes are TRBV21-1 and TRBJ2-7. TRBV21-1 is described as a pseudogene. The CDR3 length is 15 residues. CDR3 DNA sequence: TGTGCCAGCAGCAAAGTGGGGTCCGCCACCTACGAGCAGTACTTC. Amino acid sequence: CASSKVGSATYEQYF.

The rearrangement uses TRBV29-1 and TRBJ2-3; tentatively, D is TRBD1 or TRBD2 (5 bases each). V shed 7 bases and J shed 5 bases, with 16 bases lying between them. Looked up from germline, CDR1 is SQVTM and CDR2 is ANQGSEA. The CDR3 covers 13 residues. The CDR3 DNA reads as TGCAGCGCCGAGGGGATTATAGGAGATACGCAGTATTTT. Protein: CSAEGIIGDTQYF.

The CDR3 spells CASRLAANPYNEQFF. In DNA form, the CDR3 reads TGTGCCAGCAGACTAGCGGCGAACCCTTACAATGAGCAGTTCTTC. The rearrangement links TRBV2 to TRBJ2-1; 8 nucleotides line up with TRBD2. The junction had 8 bases not matched to a gene; V was cut back by 6 bases and J by 4 bases. Germline loops: CDR1 SNHLY, CDR2 FYNNEI. The CDR3 sequence is 15 residues long.

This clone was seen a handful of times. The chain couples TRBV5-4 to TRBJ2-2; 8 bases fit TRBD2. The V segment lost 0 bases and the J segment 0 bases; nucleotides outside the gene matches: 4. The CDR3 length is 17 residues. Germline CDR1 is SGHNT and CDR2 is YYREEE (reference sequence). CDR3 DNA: TGTGCCAGCAGCTTGGGGCTAGCGGGCGCGAACACCGGGGAGCTGTTTTTT. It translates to CASSLGLAGANTGELFF.

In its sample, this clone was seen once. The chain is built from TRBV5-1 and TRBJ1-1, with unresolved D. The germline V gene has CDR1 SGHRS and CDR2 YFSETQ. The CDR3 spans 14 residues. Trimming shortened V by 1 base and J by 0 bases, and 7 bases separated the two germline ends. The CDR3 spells CASSLTNLNTEAFF. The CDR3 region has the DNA TGCGCCAGCAGCTTGACCAATCTGAACACTGAAGCTTTCTTT.